This TCR beta chain was found in a study of T cell responses to AZD1222 COVID-19 vaccine. Trimming left V 3 bases short and J 4 bases short, with 12 bases between. The CDR3 has 15 amino acids. The V gene's germline CDR1 is LGHNA and CDR2 YSLEER. Here immunoSEQ multiplex PCR was the method, and the copy in TCRdb shows in-frame clones only, minus some. This repertoire shows roughly 120,000 clones, roughly nine tenths found once; its top ten account for around 3%. Sequenced material: peripheral blood, taken on day 0 of AZD1222 vaccination. The clonotype comes from an adult in good health. This rearrangement joins TRBV4-3 to TRBJ2-2, with D possibly being TRBD2 (5 bases). The CDR3 reads CASSQTIRITGELFF. DNA of the CDR3: TGCGCCAGCAGCCAGACTATCCGGATCACCGGGGAGCTGTTTTTT.